This TCR beta chain was captured in a study of radiation and T cells in renal cell carcinoma. The table came from immunoSEQ multiplex PCR; TCRdb's copy has only in-frame clones and leaves some out. The sample yields some 15,000 clones, approximately 58% seen once. Indicated treatment: treatment-naive control, cytoreductive nephrectomy. The CDR3 contains 14 residues. Germline V gives CDR1 MNHEY, CDR2 SVGAGI. Trimming pared 5 bases from V and 3 bases from J, leaving 11 bases between. Source: tumor tissue, taken from a patient whose treatment was nephrectomy without radiotherapy. This chain joins TRBV6-5 and TRBJ1-3; unclear D gene. This receptor was identified in a man between 40 and 49 years old with renal cell carcinoma. DNA of the CDR3: TGTGCCAGCAGTCTTGCAGGTCTTGGAAACACCATATATTTT. This sequence encodes CASSLAGLGNTIYF.